The present T cell receptor (beta chain) was sequenced within a study of beta chain features in type 1 diabetes. The sequenced template was cDNA made from the entire isolated RNA. Sequenced by immunoSEQ multiplex PCR; TCRdb stores in-frame clones only, minus some. The sample has 200,000 to 250,000 clones, 68% seen once. Germline V lookup: CDR1 SEHNR, CDR2 FQNEAQ (reference sequence). The CDR3 is 14 residues long. Between the trimmed V and J ends, which lost 1 base and 9 bases, there was a span of 13 bases. The clonotype comes from a man aged 30 to 45 in good health. Sequencing was done on a sample of naive CD4+ T cells from blood. The chain combines TRBV7-9 with TRBJ2-4; D remains unclear. The CDR3 loop is CASSLEVARAIQYF. CDR3 nucleotide sequence: TGTGCCAGCAGCTTAGAGGTTGCTCGGGCCATTCAGTACTTC.